The present T cell receptor (beta chain) was sequenced within a study of response to subunit inactivated influenza vaccine. TCRdb independently ran MiXCR on the RT-PCR reads; one entry per CDR3 protein. The table records around 530,000 distinct CDR3 sequences, 12% of them present only once. On this clonotype itself: Its antigen is not identified.

Study-level findings and limits: Authors suggested each seasonal influenza vaccination recruits few new T cells.

The sequence derives from a man aged 50 to 59 who received an inactivated influenza vaccine. This sample comprised PBMCs from blood, obtained on the day of vaccination.

The CDR3 reads CASSSRLARYGTGELFF. The CDR3 nucleotides read TGTGCCAGCAGTTCTAGACTAGCCCGATATGGCACCGGGGAGCTGTTTTTT. The V and J genes are TRBV27 and TRBJ2-2, with TRBD2 identical over 7 bases. Per germline, CDR1 MNHEY and CDR2 SMNVEV (reference sequence). Trimming removed 4 bases from V and 4 bases from J; junction bases left unmatched: 12. CDR3 length: 17 residues.